The sequence of this T cell receptor beta chain was determined in a study of cytomegalovirus exposure and HLA in healthy donors. Separate from the roughly 720-subject first cohort was the roughly 120-subject validation cohort, to which the donors belonged. Method: immunoSEQ multiplex PCR; TCRdb's copy keeps in-frame clones and lacks some. The sample has 130,000 or so clones, roughly 86% seen once; the top ten hold 3% to 3.5%. Of note for this clone: Its antigen is not known.

The CDR3 is 14 amino acids. Looked up from germline, CDR1 is SGHVS and CDR2 is FNYEAQ. V was clipped by 5 bases and J by 4 bases, with 14 bases between them. Study conclusions and caveats: Rare TCR sequences predominated, though certain public TCRs were found in many donors. In vitro confirmation showed three CMV-associated chains to be CMV antigen specific.

This chain joins TRBV7-6 and TRBJ1-2; unclear D gene. Sequencing used PBMCs. The clonotype was recovered from a man aged 30 to 45 in good health and CMV-seronegative. CDR3 DNA: TGTGCCAGCAGCGATCGCAGAGGTTCCTATGGCTACACCTTC. The encoded protein is CASSDRRGSYGYTF.